This T cell receptor (beta chain) was profiled in a study of T cells after yellow fever vaccination. For the study at large: Any fraction with a low cell number was prepared using SMART-Seq v4 Ultra Low Input. Study outcomes and limitations: Abundant clonotypes (contaminants from the bulk population) could be present in FACS-sorted repertoires. When the response was secondary, it was weaker but reached its peak faster, day 5 versus 15.

Trimming removed 4 bases from V and 7 bases from J; junction bases left unmatched: 1. The CDR3 consists of 12 residues. This clonotype was seen ten or more times. Its antigen is unknown. One entry per CDR3 protein results from TCRdb running MiXCR on the 5' RACE reads. The sample has 300,000 or so distinct CDR3 sequences, roughly 7.5% seen once; the top ten hold approximately 16%. V gene TRBV12-3 or TRBV12-4 combines with J gene TRBJ2-1, with 7 bases aligning to TRBD1. The sequence came from a young man who received the YFV17D yellow fever vaccine. The specimen comprised PBMCs, sampled about 49 days after the first yellow fever vaccination. In nucleotides, the CDR3 is TGTGCCAGCAGTTCACAGGGGAATGAGCAGTTCTTC. Its protein is CASSSQGNEQFF.